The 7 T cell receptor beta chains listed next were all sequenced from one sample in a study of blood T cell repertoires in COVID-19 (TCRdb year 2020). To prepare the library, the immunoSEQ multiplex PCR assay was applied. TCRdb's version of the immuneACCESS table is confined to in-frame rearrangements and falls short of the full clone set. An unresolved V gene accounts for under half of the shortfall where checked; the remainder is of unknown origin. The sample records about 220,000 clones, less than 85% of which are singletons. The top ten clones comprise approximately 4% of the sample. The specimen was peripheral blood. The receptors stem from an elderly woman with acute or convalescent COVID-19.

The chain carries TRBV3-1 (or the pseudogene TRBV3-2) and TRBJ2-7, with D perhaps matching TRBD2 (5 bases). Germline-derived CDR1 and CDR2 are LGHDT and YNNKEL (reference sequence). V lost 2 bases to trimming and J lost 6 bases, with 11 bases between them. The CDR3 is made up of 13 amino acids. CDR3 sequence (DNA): TGTGCCAGCAGCCAATTTACGGCGGGCGAGCAGTACTTC. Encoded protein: CASSQFTAGEQYF.

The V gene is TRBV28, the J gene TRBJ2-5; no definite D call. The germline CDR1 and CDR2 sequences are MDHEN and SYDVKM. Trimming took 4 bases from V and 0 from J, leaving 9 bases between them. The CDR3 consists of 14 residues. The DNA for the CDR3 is TGTGCCAGCAGTTCTGGCCTGTACCAAGAGACCCAGTACTTC. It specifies CASSSGLYQETQYF.

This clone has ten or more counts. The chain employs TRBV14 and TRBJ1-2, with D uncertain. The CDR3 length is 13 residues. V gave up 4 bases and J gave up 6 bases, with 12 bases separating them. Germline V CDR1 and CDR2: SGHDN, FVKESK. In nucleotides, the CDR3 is TGTGCCAGCAGCCCACAATGGGGAGATGGCTACACCTTC. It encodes CASSPQWGDGYTF.

CDR3: CASSSTAASTDTQYF. The CDR3 bases are TGCGCCAGCAGCTCAACAGCTGCTAGCACAGATACGCAGTATTTT. The V gene is TRBV5-1, the J gene TRBJ2-3, with D unresolved. The V gene lost 3 bases and the J gene lost 0 bases, with 11 bases spanning the gap. The CDR3 loop spans 15 amino acids. CDR1 and CDR2 (germline): SGHRS, YFSETQ. Together with reference TRBV5-1 and TRBJ2-3, the CDR3 gives the full variable domain: KAGVTQTPRYLIKTRGQQVTLSCSPISGHRSVSWYQQTPGQGLQFLFEYFSETQRNKGNFPGRFSGRQFSNSRSEMNVSTLELGDSALYLCASSSTAASTDTQYFGPGTRLTVL.

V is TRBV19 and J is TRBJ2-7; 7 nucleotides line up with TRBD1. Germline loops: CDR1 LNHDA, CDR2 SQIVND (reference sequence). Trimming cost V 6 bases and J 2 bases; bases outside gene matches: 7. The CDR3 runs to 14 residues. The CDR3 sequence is CASSLRDRPYEQYF. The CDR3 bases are TGTGCCAGTAGCCTCCGGGACAGACCCTACGAGCAGTACTTC. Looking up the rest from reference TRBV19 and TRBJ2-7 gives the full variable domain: DGGITQSPKYLFRKEGQNVTLSCEQNLNHDAMYWYRQDPGQGLRLIYYSQIVNDFQKGDIAEGYSVSREKKESFPLTVTSAQKNPTAFYLCASSLRDRPYEQYFGPGTRLTVT.

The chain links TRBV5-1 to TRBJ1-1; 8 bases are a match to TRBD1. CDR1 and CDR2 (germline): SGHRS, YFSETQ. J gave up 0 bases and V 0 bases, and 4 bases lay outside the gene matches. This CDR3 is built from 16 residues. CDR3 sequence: CASSLAGQVMNTEAFF. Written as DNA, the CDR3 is TGCGCCAGCAGCTTGGCGGGACAGGTTATGAACACTGAAGCTTTCTTT.

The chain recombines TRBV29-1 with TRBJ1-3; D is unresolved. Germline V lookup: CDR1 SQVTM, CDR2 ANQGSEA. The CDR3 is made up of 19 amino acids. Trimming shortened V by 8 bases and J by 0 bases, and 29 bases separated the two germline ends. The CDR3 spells CSLLLSWEKDSVSGNTIYF. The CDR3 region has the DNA TGCAGCCTACTATTATCTTGGGAAAAGGATAGCGTCTCTGGAAACACCATATATTTT.